These T cell receptor beta chains were read from a single sample in a study of blood T cell repertoires in COVID-19. Clones were read by immunoSEQ multiplex PCR, and TCRdb kept only the in-frame ones, dropping some. Among tens of thousands of clones listed, 80% to 90% were seen once. Source material: peripheral blood. Source of these receptors: an elderly man with acute or convalescent COVID-19. The CDR3 runs from the conserved cysteine through the conserved F or W. Fields, in order: J gene, V gene, D gene, clone size, CDR3 protein, CDR3 DNA. D genes are given only for firm matches. Clone sizes are given selectively: once, few, many, or a class where the clone is expanded.

TRBJ1-4	TRBV12-2	.	.	CASRLEPLDRGGTNEKLFF	TGTGCAAGTCGCTTAGAACCCCTAGACAGGGGAGGAACTAATGAAAAACTGTTTTTT
TRBJ1-1	TRBV2	.	.	CASSEAPGRAENTEAFF	TGTGCCAGCAGTGAAGCGCCTGGCAGGGCGGAGAACACTGAAGCTTTCTTT
TRBJ2-5	TRBV3-1/TRBV3-2	TRBD2	.	CASSITPAGKETQYF	TGTGCCAGCAGCATCACACCAGCGGGAAAAGAGACCCAGTACTTC
TRBJ2-3	TRBV7-8	.	.	CASSPRGSTDTQYF	TGTGCCAGCAGTCCTCGGGGGAGCACAGATACGCAGTATTTT
TRBJ1-4	TRBV6-5	TRBD1	.	CASSYSTGGEKLFF	TGTGCCAGCAGTTACTCAACAGGGGGTGAAAAACTGTTTTTT
TRBJ2-1	TRBV5-1	.	.	CASAPGSYNEQFF	TGCGCCAGCGCCCCGGGGTCTTACAATGAGCAGTTCTTC
TRBJ1-2	TRBV19	TRBD1	.	CASDGDRGRNGYTF	TGTGCCAGTGATGGGGACAGGGGGCGGAATGGCTACACCTTC
TRBJ2-7	TRBV7-9	.	few	CASSLVQAYEQYF	TGTGCCAGCAGCTTAGTACAAGCCTACGAGCAGTACTTC
TRBJ2-2	TRBV19	TRBD1	.	CASTMQTGGATGELFF	TGTGCCAGTACCATGCAGACAGGGGGGGCCACCGGGGAGCTGTTTTTT
TRBJ1-6	TRBV5-6	.	.	CASSPAGQVIGSPLHF	TGTGCCAGCAGCCCGGCGGGGCAGGTGATAGGTTCACCCCTCCACTTT
TRBJ2-3	TRBV5-1	TRBD2	once	CASSSARTSPDTQYF	TGCGCCAGCAGCTCCGCCCGGACTAGCCCAGATACGCAGTATTTT
TRBJ2-2	TRBV19	TRBD1	.	CATSDRDRGNTGELFF	TGTGCCACATCAGACCGGGACAGGGGGAACACCGGGGAGCTGTTTTTT
TRBJ2-7	TRBV7-2	.	.	CASSPRGSGEQYF	TGTGCCAGCAGCCCGAGGGGGTCCGGCGAGCAGTACTTC
TRBJ2-2	TRBV18	.	.	CASSPRQADTGELFF	TGTGCCAGCTCACCACGACAGGCGGACACCGGGGAGCTGTTTTTT
TRBJ1-2	TRBV29-1	.	.	CSVEDSLDGYTF	TGCAGCGTTGAGGACAGTTTAGATGGCTACACCTTC
TRBJ1-5	TRBV14	.	.	CASSQDKQWGDYSNQPQHF	TGTGCCAGCAGCCAAGATAAACAGTGGGGGGACTATAGCAATCAGCCCCAGCATTTT
TRBJ2-5	TRBV15	.	.	CATSSGGTGETQYF	TGTGCCACCAGCAGCGGGGGTACTGGTGAGACCCAGTACTTC
TRBJ1-6	TRBV5-5	TRBD1	.	CASSSTTGWASPLHF	TGTGCCAGCAGCTCTACGACAGGGTGGGCTTCACCCCTCCACTTT
TRBJ2-1	TRBV5-1	TRBD1	.	CASSMPGQGAYEQFF	TGCGCCAGCAGCATGCCGGGACAGGGGGCCTATGAGCAGTTCTTC
TRBJ2-1	TRBV10-3	TRBD1	.	CAISESVRTGTSYNEQFF	TGTGCCATCAGTGAGTCGGTAAGGACAGGAACTTCCTACAATGAGCAGTTCTTC
TRBJ2-7	TRBV11-2	TRBD2	.	CASSLPAGGVEQYF	TGTGCCAGCAGCCTGCCGGCGGGGGGAGTCGAGCAGTACTTC
TRBJ2-7	TRBV5-6	.	.	CASSLDLGSSYEQYF	TGTGCCAGCAGCTTGGATCTCGGGAGCTCCTACGAGCAGTACTTC
TRBJ2-7	TRBV5-1	TRBD2	.	CASRAAAGLRSYEQYF	TGCGCCAGCAGAGCCGCAGCGGGACTCCGCTCCTACGAGCAGTACTTC
TRBJ1-1	TRBV5-5	.	few	CASSFRQGGTEAFF	TGTGCCAGCAGCTTTCGGCAGGGAGGAACTGAAGCTTTCTTT
TRBJ1-1	TRBV7-6	.	.	CASSKGQNTEAFF	TGTGCCAGCAGCAAAGGACAGAACACTGAAGCTTTCTTT
TRBJ1-1	TRBV10-3	TRBD1	.	CAITPRQGAQNTEAFF	TGTGCCATCACCCCGCGACAGGGGGCGCAGAACACTGAAGCTTTCTTT
TRBJ2-7	TRBV10-3	.	.	CAISGLGGPRSTYEQYF	TGTGCCATCAGTGGCCTGGGGGGGCCGAGGAGTACCTACGAGCAGTACTTC
TRBJ1-2	TRBV6-6	TRBD1	.	CASSFKQGDYGYTF	TGTGCCAGCAGTTTCAAACAGGGGGATTATGGCTACACCTTC
TRBJ1-1	TRBV25-1	.	.	CASSEYPSEAFF	TGTGCCAGCAGTGAATATCCTAGTGAAGCTTTCTTT
TRBJ2-1	TRBV28	TRBD2	.	CASSLSSGRSDEQFF	TGTGCCAGCAGTTTATCTAGCGGGCGCTCCGATGAGCAGTTCTTC
TRBJ2-1	TRBV11-2	.	.	CASSWSGVSYNEQFF	TGTGCCAGCAGCTGGTCCGGGGTCTCCTACAATGAGCAGTTCTTC
TRBJ2-3	TRBV3-1/TRBV3-2	TRBD2	.	CASSPLGLAGGRTDTQYF	TGTGCCAGCAGCCCCCTCGGACTAGCGGGGGGGCGGACAGATACGCAGTATTTT
TRBJ1-6	TRBV6-5	.	.	CASSYSKARVGSPLHF	TGTGCCAGCAGTTACTCGAAAGCCAGGGTGGGTTCCCCCCTCCACTTT
TRBJ2-1	TRBV3-1/TRBV3-2	TRBD2	.	CASSQPGLAGGFYNEQFF	TGTGCCAGCAGCCAGCCCGGACTAGCGGGGGGCTTCTACAATGAGCAGTTCTTC
TRBJ2-4	TRBV7-9	TRBD1	once	CASSRATGGIAKNIQYF	TGTGCCAGCAGTCGAGCGACAGGGGGAATAGCCAAAAACATTCAGTACTTC
TRBJ2-5	TRBV11-3	.	.	CASSVQGKETQYF	TGTGCCAGCAGCGTACAGGGCAAAGAGACCCAGTACTTC
TRBJ1-5	TRBV11-2	.	.	CASSISSTGSNQPQHF	TGTGCCAGCAGCATAAGTAGTACGGGTAGCAATCAGCCCCAGCATTTT
TRBJ2-3	TRBV3-1/TRBV3-2	TRBD1	once	CASSRRAGTGTDTQYF	TGTGCCAGCAGCCGCAGAGCCGGGACAGGCACAGATACGCAGTATTTT
TRBJ2-1	TRBV7-2	TRBD1	.	CASSTRTGGATNEQFF	TGTGCCAGCAGCACCCGGACAGGGGGCGCGACCAATGAGCAGTTCTTC
TRBJ1-2	TRBV6-5	.	.	CASSYQFNYGYTF	TGTGCCAGCAGTTACCAGTTCAACTATGGCTACACCTTC
TRBJ1-2	TRBV6-5	.	.	CASSPRTVGYTF	TGTGCCAGCAGTCCCCGGACAGTAGGCTACACCTTC
TRBJ2-1	TRBV6-5	TRBD1	.	CASSYSGTGVNEQFF	TGTGCCAGCAGTTACTCCGGGACAGGGGTCAATGAGCAGTTCTTC
TRBJ2-5	TRBV10-1	TRBD2	few	CASSEGLAGDQETQYF	TGCGCCAGCAGTGAGGGGTTAGCGGGGGACCAAGAGACCCAGTACTTC
TRBJ1-4	TRBV7-9	TRBD1	.	CASSLGVGQFEKLFF	TGTGCCAGCAGCTTAGGGGTGGGACAGTTTGAAAAACTGTTTTTT
TRBJ1-1	TRBV4-1	.	.	CASSQEFENEAFF	TGCGCCAGCAGCCAAGAGTTTGAGAATGAAGCTTTCTTT
TRBJ1-6	TRBV3-1/TRBV3-2	TRBD1	.	CASSQVDRDYNSPLHF	TGTGCCAGCAGCCAAGTCGACAGGGATTATAATTCACCCCTCCACTTT
TRBJ2-2	TRBV15	.	.	CATSREGASRLTGELFF	TGTGCCACCAGCAGAGAGGGGGCTAGCCGTCTCACCGGGGAGCTGTTTTTT
TRBJ1-2	TRBV19	.	.	CASSMGPGTNYGYTF	TGTGCCAGTAGTATGGGGCCAGGGACTAACTATGGCTACACCTTC